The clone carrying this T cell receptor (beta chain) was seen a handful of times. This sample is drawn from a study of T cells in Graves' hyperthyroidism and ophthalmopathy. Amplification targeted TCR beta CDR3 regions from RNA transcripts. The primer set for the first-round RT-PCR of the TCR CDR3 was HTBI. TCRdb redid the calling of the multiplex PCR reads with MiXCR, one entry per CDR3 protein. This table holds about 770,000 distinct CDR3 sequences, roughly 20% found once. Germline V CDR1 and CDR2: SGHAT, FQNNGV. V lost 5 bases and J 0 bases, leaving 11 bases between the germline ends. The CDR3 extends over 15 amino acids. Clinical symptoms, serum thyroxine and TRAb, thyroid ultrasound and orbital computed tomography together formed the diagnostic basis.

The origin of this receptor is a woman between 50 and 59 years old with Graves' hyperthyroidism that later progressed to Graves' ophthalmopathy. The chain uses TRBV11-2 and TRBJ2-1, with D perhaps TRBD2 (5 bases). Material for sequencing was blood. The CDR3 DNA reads TGTGCCAGCAGCCAGAGGGCTAGCTCCTACAATGAGCAGTTCTTC. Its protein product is CASSQRASSYNEQFF. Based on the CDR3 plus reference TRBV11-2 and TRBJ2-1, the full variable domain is EAGVAQSPRYKIIEKRQSVAFWCNPISGHATLYWYQQILGQGPKLLIQFQNNGVVDDSQLPKDRFSAERLKGVDSTLKIQPAKLEDSAVYLCASSQRASSYNEQFFGPGTRLTVL.